This T cell receptor beta chain was found in a study of blood T cell repertoires in COVID-19 (TCRdb year 2020). Concerning the study at large: Samples covering the acute and convalescent phases of COVID-19 were provided by collaborators in the United States, Italy and Spain. The prospective study material was composed of cDNA or gDNA derived from T cells, B-cell-depleted T cells, or PBMCs. Deeply sampled blood TCRbeta repertoires from subjects exposed to, actively infected with, or recovered from COVID-19 were included in the dataset. The repertoires were released in a freely available public database meant as a resource for research on the immune response to SARS-CoV-2. Samples were obtained from the ongoing ImmuneRACE study (first 160 participants) and from about 1,300 subjects provided by 6 global collaborators. Nearly every sample came with metadata listing a de-identified subject ID, COVID-19 status, age in years and sex. Where available, HLA class I and class II types were obtained from metadata supplied by the sample provider rather than from assay-based typing.

Details on this clone: This receptor's antigen is unknown. Per-base qualities were not stored, and no clone one base away is much larger.

Participants in the prospective study were enrolled through a virtual design, were aged roughly 18 to 100 years, and lived in about two dozen United States geographic areas. To assign participants to cohorts, the prospective study relied on clinical history that participants themselves reported in a screening survey and a study questionnaire. In the prospective study, whole blood, serum and a nasopharyngeal or oropharyngeal swab were collected from each participant by mobile phlebotomists. Participants in the prospective study had the option to provide additional blood draws and questionnaires over an approximately 2-month period. Before DNA extraction, blood samples from the prospective study were shipped at room temperature or frozen. Broader findings and caveats from the paper: The quantity of clinical and demographic metadata differed by source and by participant and was supplied without curation.

From its cysteine to its phenylalanine, the CDR3 spans 14 amino acids. CDR3 DNA only is kept here, 42 bases in frame from base 1. The CDR1 and CDR2 encoded by the germline V gene are MDHEN and SYDVKM. V lost 6 bases and J lost 5 bases, and the count of bases not matched to a germline gene is 9. The immunoSEQ Assay, a bias-controlled multiplex PCR, was used to amplify TCRbeta CDR3 regions from genomic DNA. In the authors' own workflow: Nucleated cell counts per sample were estimated from amplification of reference gene primers within the assay. Sequence reads were collapsed and filtered to measure the absolute abundance of every unique TCRbeta CDR3 rearrangement. For each sample, productive Simpson clonality was calculated as the square root of Simpson's diversity index over productive rearrangements. The table comes from immuneACCESS by way of TCRdb, which keeps in-frame sequences with V and J called. Part of the clones is missing from these tables; in studies checked, under half for an unresolved V gene and the rest for unknown reasons. V and J calls and clone size are as listed in that table; D and trimming were resolved from the DNA. This sample comprises around 180,000 clones, approximately 73% of them detected only once. The ten largest make up approximately 16% of the sample.

The V and J segments used are TRBV28 and TRBJ1-2; 7 central bases correspond to TRBD1. The sample was PBMCs or T cells enriched from blood (not recorded which). This TCR came from a woman between 50 and 59 years old with acute COVID-19. The DNA is as follows: TGTGCCAGCAGACAAGTAGGGGGCGAGTATGGCTACACCTTC. This translates into CASRQVGGEYGYTF.